This TCR beta chain originates from a study of shared clonotypes between healthy human individuals. Germline CDR1 SGHRS, CDR2 YFSETQ. The CDR3 has 14 residues. The ends lost 3 bases at V and 7 bases at J; junction bases unmatched: 7. General study points: Clonotypes shared by all four donors outscored non-shared clonotypes in generation probability. Naive CD4 clonotypes were shared across a few donors at 4% to 5%.

The authors split each subset's genomic DNA evenly across several immunoSEQ plates. Some clones are missing from TCRdb's copy, which holds only in-frame ones; the method was immunoSEQ multiplex PCR. The profile shows roughly 2.2 million clones, approximately 95% of them singletons. Notes on this clone: Its antigen remains unidentified.

This rearrangement joins TRBV5-1 to TRBJ2-7; 10 bases are a match to TRBD1. This TCR derives from a man aged 18 to 29 in good health. Some clones in this sample may be carry-over from other donors' samples. The sequenced material came from naive CD4+ T cells from PBMCs. Sample subset: CD45RA+ positively selected. In DNA, the CDR3 is TGCGCCAGCAGCTCCCCCGACAGGGGGCGAGAGCAGTACTTC. This codes for CASSSPDRGREQYF.